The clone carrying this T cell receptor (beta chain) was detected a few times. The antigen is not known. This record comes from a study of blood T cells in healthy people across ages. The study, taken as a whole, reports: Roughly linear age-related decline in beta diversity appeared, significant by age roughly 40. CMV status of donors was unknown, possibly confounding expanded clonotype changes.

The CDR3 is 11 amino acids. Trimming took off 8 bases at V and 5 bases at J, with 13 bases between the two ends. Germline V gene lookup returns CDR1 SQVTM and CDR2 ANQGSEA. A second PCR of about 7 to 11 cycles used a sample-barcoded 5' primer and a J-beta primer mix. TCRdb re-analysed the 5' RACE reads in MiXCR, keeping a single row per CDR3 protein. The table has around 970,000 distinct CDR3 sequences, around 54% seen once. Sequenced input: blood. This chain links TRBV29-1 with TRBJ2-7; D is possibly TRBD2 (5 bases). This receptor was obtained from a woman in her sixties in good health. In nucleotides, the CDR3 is TGCAGCCTGGAGGTAGGCGACGAGCAGTACTTC. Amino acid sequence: CSLEVGDEQYF.